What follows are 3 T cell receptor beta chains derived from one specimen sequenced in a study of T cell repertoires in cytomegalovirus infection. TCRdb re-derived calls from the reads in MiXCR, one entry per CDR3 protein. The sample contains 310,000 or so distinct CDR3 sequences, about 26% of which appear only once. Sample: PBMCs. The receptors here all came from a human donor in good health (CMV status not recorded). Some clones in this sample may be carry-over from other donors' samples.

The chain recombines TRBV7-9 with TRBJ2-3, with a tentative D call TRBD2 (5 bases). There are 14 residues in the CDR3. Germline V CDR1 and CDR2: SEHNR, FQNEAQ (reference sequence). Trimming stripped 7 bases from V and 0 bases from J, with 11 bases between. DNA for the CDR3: TGTGCCAGCATCAAAGCGGTTAGCACAGATACGCAGTATTTT. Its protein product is CASIKAVSTDTQYF.

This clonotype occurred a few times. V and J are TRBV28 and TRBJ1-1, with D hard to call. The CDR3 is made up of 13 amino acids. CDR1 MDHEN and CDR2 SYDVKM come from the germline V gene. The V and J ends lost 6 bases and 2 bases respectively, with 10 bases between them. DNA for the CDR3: TGTGCCAGCAGATTAACAGTAAACACTGAAGCTTTCTTT. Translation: CASRLTVNTEAFF.

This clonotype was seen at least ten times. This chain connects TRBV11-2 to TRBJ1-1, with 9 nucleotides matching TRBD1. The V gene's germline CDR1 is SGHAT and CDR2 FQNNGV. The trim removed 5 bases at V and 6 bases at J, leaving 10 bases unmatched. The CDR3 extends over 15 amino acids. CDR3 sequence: CASSTHRGRGAEAFF. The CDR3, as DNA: TGTGCCAGCAGCACTCACAGGGGGCGCGGCGCTGAAGCTTTCTTT.